A single sample gave rise to the 20 T cell receptor beta chains below, sequenced in a study of tumor-infiltrating lymphocytes in localized non-small cell lung cancer. Assay used: immunoSEQ multiplex PCR; TCRdb lists only in-frame clones, some missing. The sample has 13,000 or so clones, approximately 74% seen once. The sequencing input was uninvolved lung tissue not adjacent to the tumor. The origin of the receptors is a human donor with non-small cell lung cancer.

The V call is TRBV5-1, the J call TRBJ1-1; D ambiguous. Per the germline V gene, CDR1 is SGHRS and CDR2 is YFSETQ. The V and J ends lost 0 bases and 0 bases respectively, with 9 bases between them. The CDR3 has 15 residues. The CDR3 sequence: CASSLALTLNTEAFF. For the CDR3, the DNA is TGCGCCAGCAGCTTGGCCCTTACCTTGAACACTGAAGCTTTCTTT.

The DNA of the CDR3 is TGTGCCAGCAGTTTATCGATTGGCCGGGCGAACACCGGGGAGCTGTTTTTT. Its protein product is CASSLSIGRANTGELFF. The rearrangement uses TRBV27 and TRBJ2-2; D is uncertain. CDR1 and CDR2 from the germline V gene are MNHEY and SMNVEV (reference sequence). CDR3 length: 17 residues. Trimming pared 0 bases from V and 0 bases from J, leaving 11 bases between.

The V call is TRBV6-1, the J call TRBJ2-7; possibly TRBD1 or TRBD2 for D (5 bases each). V dropped 1 base and J dropped 3 bases, with 13 bases sitting between them. CDR1 is MNHNS, CDR2 SASEGT, per germline. This CDR3 has 15 residues. CDR3 region: CASSEGGLDIYEQYF. CDR3 bases: TGTGCCAGCAGTGAAGGGGGGTTGGACATCTACGAGCAGTACTTC.

This clone was counted only a few times. The chain links TRBV2 to TRBJ1-5; a weak D match, TRBD1 (6 bases). CDR3 length: 16 amino acids. The germline V gene encodes CDR1 SNHLY and CDR2 FYNNEI. For the CDR3, the DNA is TGTGCTCCCGGGACACCCGGGATTTTCCTTCATCAGCCCCAGCATTTT. Translated, it gives CAPGTPGIFLHQPQHF.

The chain recombines TRBV9 with TRBJ1-2, with 7 bases lining up with TRBD1. Germline CDR1 SGDLS, CDR2 YYNGEE. V trimming: 4 bases; J trimming: 6 bases; junction bases outside the gene matches: 6. The CDR3 covers 13 residues. The CDR3 sequence is CASSLRTGDGYTF. The CDR3 nucleotides are TGTGCCAGCAGCTTACGGACAGGAGATGGCTACACCTTC.

V and J are TRBV7-2 and TRBJ1-4; D not certain. The CDR3 totals 16 residues. Germline V gives CDR1 SGHTA, CDR2 FQGNSA. Trimming shortened V by 5 bases and J by 0 bases, and 13 bases separated the two germline ends. CDR3 sequence (DNA): TGTGCCAGCAGCCACGGCAGGCCTCCAACTAATGAAAAACTGTTTTTT. Translated: CASSHGRPPTNEKLFF. Variable domain in full (rest from reference TRBV7-2 and TRBJ1-4): GAGVSQSPSNKVTEKGKDVELRCDPISGHTALYWYRQSLGQGLEFLIYFQGNSAPDKSGLPSDRFSAERTGGSVSTLTIQRTQQEDSAVYLCASSHGRPPTNEKLFFGSGTQLSVL.

The chain recombines TRBV11-2 with TRBJ2-2; D ambiguous. The V end was cut by 0 bases, the J end by 7 bases, with 6 bases between. The CDR3 is 13 amino acids. CDR1 and CDR2 from the germline V gene are SGHAT and FQNNGV. The CDR3 loop reads CASSLERVGELFF. The DNA of the CDR3 is TGTGCCAGCAGCTTAGAAAGGGTCGGGGAGCTGTTTTTT.

V and J are TRBV7-6 and TRBJ2-2; D is tentatively TRBD1 or TRBD2 (5 bases each). Germline CDR1 SGHVS, CDR2 FNYEAQ. Trimming stripped 1 base from V and 5 bases from J, with 14 bases between. CDR3 length: 16 residues. CDR3 region: CASSLGGAGGTGELFF. DNA for the CDR3: TGTGCCAGCAGCTTAGGAGGGGCAGGAGGAACCGGGGAGCTGTTTTTT.

The genes are TRBV7-9 and TRBJ2-7, with TRBD2 matching 7 bases. Germline V lookup: CDR1 SEHNR, CDR2 FQNEAQ (reference sequence). V was pared by 10 bases and J by 0 bases, with 3 bases of the junction left unmatched. CDR3 length: 12 residues. This chain's CDR3 is CATQRDSYEQYF. Written as DNA, the CDR3 is TGTGCCACCCAGCGGGACTCCTACGAGCAGTACTTC.

On this clone itself: The same CDR3 arises from other DNA sequences in this sample as well. The chain is built from TRBV28 and TRBJ1-5, with 7 bases that match TRBD1. The CDR3 consists of 13 residues. CDR1 is MDHEN, CDR2 SYDVKM, per germline. V lost 5 bases, J lost 2 bases, and 0 bases stayed unmatched. The CDR3 DNA reads TGTGCCAGCAGTGACAGGGGCAATCAGCCCCAGCATTTT. Translation gives CASSDRGNQPQHF.

The rearrangement uses TRBV7-2 and TRBJ2-7; D is ambiguous. V was pared by 4 bases and J by 4 bases, with 5 bases between. This CDR3 region has 11 residues. Germline V gives CDR1 SGHTA, CDR2 FQGNSA. The CDR3 region is CASSSVYEQYF. CDR3 sequence (DNA): TGTGCCAGCAGCTCCGTTTACGAGCAGTACTTC.

Here the CDR3 DNA reads TGTGCCAGCAGCTTTACAGGGAACACTGAAGCTTTCTTT. Translated, it gives CASSFTGNTEAFF. This chain uses TRBV7-9 with TRBJ1-1, with D tentatively TRBD1 (5 bases). In germline, CDR1 is SEHNR, CDR2 FQNEAQ (reference sequence). This CDR3 contains 13 residues. V was shortened by 3 bases and J by 1 base, with 6 bases between the two germline ends. Full variable domain (rest looked up from reference TRBV7-9 and TRBJ1-1): DTGVSQNPRHKITKRGQNVTFRCDPISEHNRLYWYRQTLGQGPEFLTYFQNEAQLEKSRLLSDRFSAERPKGSFSTLEIQRTEQGDSAMYLCASSFTGNTEAFFGQGTRLTVV.

The chain is built from TRBV4-1 and TRBJ2-7, with 12 bases matching TRBD2. CDR1 is MGHRA, CDR2 YSYEKL, per germline. CDR3 length: 16 residues. Trimming at V came to 2 bases and at J to 6 bases, leaving 8 bases not matched to a gene. The CDR3, as DNA: TGCGCCAGCAGCCAACCTTATAGGACTAGCGGGACCGAGCAGTACTTC. This gives the protein CASSQPYRTSGTEQYF.

This clone was counted once. V gene TRBV19 combines with J gene TRBJ2-2, with D unresolved. V was trimmed by 5 bases and J by 6 bases, leaving 10 bases between them. The CDR3 consists of 13 residues. Germline V gives CDR1 LNHDA, CDR2 SQIVND (reference sequence). The DNA of the CDR3 is TGTGCCAGTAGTCAAGGGTACCCCGGGGAGCTGTTTTTT. Residues: CASSQGYPGELFF.

This chain links TRBV7-2 with TRBJ2-3; D might be TRBD2 (5 bases). This CDR3 has 16 residues. The V gene lost 6 bases and the J gene lost 2 bases, with 18 bases spanning the gap. Germline CDR1 and CDR2: SGHTA and FQGNSA. The CDR3 DNA follows: TGTGCCAGCAGTCCGGCGCTTAGCGTTATCACAGATACGCAGTATTTT. Protein product: CASSPALSVITDTQYF.

The chain carries TRBV5-1 and TRBJ1-1; D might be TRBD1 (6 bases). CDR1 and CDR2 from the germline V gene are SGHRS and YFSETQ. The CDR3 totals 13 residues. V lost 4 bases, J lost 4 bases, and 11 bases lay in between. The CDR3 DNA is TGCGCCAGCAGCGGAGGAGGGGGCACTGAAGCTTTCTTT. Protein sequence: CASSGGGGTEAFF.

The CDR3 sequence: CASKGGTITGELFF. CDR3 nucleotides: TGTGCCAGCAAGGGCGGGACTATCACCGGGGAGCTGTTTTTT. This chain links TRBV11-3 with TRBJ2-2; TRBD2 matches 7 bases. Germline CDR1 and CDR2: SGHNT and YENEEA. The trim removed 7 bases at V and 4 bases at J, leaving 6 bases unmatched. The CDR3 totals 14 residues.

This chain uses TRBV5-1 with TRBJ2-7; the match to TRBD1 covers 9 bases. There are 14 residues in the CDR3. CDR1 and CDR2 (germline): SGHRS, YFSETQ. Trimming at V came to 4 bases and at J to 5 bases, leaving 7 bases not matched to a gene. Here the CDR3 DNA reads TGCGCCAGCAGCCCCGGACAGGGGTGGAACGAGCAGTACTTC. It specifies CASSPGQGWNEQYF.

J is TRBJ1-2 and V is TRBV19; D is perhaps TRBD1 (6 bases). The length of the CDR3 is 13 residues. The V end was cut by 5 bases, the J end by 2 bases, with 9 bases between. Per germline, CDR1 LNHDA and CDR2 SQIVND (reference sequence). The CDR3 DNA follows: TGTGCCAGTAGTCAGGGACACAACTATGGCTACACCTTC. As protein: CASSQGHNYGYTF.

The sample holds a few counts of this clone. The V and J genes are TRBV19 and TRBJ1-1; D remains ambiguous. Germline loops: CDR1 LNHDA, CDR2 SQIVND (reference sequence). The germline V and J ends were trimmed by 5 bases and 2 bases, with 12 bases remaining between them. CDR3 length: 14 residues. This CDR3 is CASSPTHLNTEAFF. CDR3 coding DNA: TGTGCCAGTAGTCCGACACACCTTAACACTGAAGCTTTCTTT.